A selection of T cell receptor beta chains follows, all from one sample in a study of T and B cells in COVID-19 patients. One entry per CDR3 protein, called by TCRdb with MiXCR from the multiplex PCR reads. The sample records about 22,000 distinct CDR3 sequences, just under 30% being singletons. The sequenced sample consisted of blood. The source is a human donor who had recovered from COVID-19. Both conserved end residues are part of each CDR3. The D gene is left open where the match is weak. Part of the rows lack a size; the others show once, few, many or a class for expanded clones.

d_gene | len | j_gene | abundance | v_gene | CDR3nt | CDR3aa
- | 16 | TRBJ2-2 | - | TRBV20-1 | TGCAGTGCCCCCACCGGCCTAGCCTCTGGCACCGGGGAGCTGTTTTTT | CSAPTGLASGTGELFF
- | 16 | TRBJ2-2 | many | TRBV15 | TGTGCCACCAGCAGACCGGGACTCGCGAACACCGGGGAGCTGTTTTTT | CATSRPGLANTGELFF
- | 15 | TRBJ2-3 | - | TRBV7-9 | TGTGCCAGCAGCTTAGTTGGTGGAAGCACAGATACGCAGTATTTT | CASSLVGGSTDTQYF
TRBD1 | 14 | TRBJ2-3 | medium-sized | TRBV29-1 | TGCAGCGTCCCCAGGACAGGGGGCACAGATACGCAGTATTTT | CSVPRTGGTDTQYF
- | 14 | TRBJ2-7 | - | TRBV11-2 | TGTGCCAGCAGCGCGGGGACCAACTCTCTCGAGCAGTACTTC | CASSAGTNSLEQYF
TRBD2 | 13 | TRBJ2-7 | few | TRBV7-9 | TGTGCCACCAGGCCTAGCGGACCCTACGAGCAGTACTTC | CATRPSGPYEQYF
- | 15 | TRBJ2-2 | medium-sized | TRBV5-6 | TGTGCCAGCAGCTTGAGGCAGGGGAACACCGGGGAGCTGTTTTTT | CASSLRQGNTGELFF
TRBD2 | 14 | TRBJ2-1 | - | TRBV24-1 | TGTGCCACCAGTGATACGCTAGCGGTCAATGAGCAGTTCTTC | CATSDTLAVNEQFF
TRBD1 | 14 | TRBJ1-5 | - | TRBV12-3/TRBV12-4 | TGTGCCAGCAGCATACAGGGGGCGATTCAGCCCCAGCATTTT | CASSIQGAIQPQHF
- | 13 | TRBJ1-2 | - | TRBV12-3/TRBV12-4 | TGTGCCAGCAGTTTAGTTCAGAACTATGGCTACACCTTC | CASSLVQNYGYTF
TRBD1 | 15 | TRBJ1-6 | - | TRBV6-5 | TGTGCCAGCAGTCCCGGACAGGGGCCAAATTCACCCCTCCACTTT | CASSPGQGPNSPLHF
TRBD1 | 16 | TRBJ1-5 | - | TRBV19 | TGTGCCAGTAGTATATACAGGGGGCGAGCGGGTCAGCCCCAGCATTTT | CASSIYRGRAGQPQHF
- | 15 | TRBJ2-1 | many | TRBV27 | TGTGCCAGCAGCCTCCCGGGGGTGACCTTCCACGAGCAGTTCTTC | CASSLPGVTFHEQFF
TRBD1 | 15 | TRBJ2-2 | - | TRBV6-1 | TGTGCCAGCAGCCAAGACAGGGTCAACACCGGGGAGCTGTTTTTT | CASSQDRVNTGELFF
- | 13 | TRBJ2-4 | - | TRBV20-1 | TGCAGTGCTAGGCTAGCCTCCGGAAACATTCAGTACTTC | CSARLASGNIQYF
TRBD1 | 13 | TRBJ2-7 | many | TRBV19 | TGTGCCAGTAGTAGGACAGGGGTGACGGAGCAGTACTTC | CASSRTGVTEQYF
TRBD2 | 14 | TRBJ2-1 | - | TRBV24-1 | TGTGCCACCAGTTCTGGACTAGGCTTCAATGAGCAGTTCTTC | CATSSGLGFNEQFF
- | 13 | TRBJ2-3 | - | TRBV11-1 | TGTGCCAGCAGCTTGGGACCAGCAGGGACGCAGTATTTT | CASSLGPAGTQYF
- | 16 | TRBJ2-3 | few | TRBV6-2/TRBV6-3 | TGTGCCAGCAGTTACTCGGCGGGGACGGGGTCAGATACGCAGTATTTT | CASSYSAGTGSDTQYF
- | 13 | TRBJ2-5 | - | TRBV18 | TGTGCCAGCTCACCACGGACCCAAGAGACCCAGTACTTC | CASSPRTQETQYF
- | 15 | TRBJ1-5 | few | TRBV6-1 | TGTGCCAGCAGTACCCAGACAGATAGCAATCAGCCCCAGCATTTT | CASSTQTDSNQPQHF
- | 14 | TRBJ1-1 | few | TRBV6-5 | TGTGCCAGCAGTTCGCGGGGGTCGGCCACTGAAGCTTTCTTT | CASSSRGSATEAFF
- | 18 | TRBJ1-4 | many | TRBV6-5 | TGTGCCAGCAGACAGCACGGGGGTCTTGGCGCAACTAATGAAAAACTGTTTTTT | CASRQHGGLGATNEKLFF
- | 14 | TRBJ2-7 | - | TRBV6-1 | TGTGCCAGCAGTGAGTCCGGGGCGTTTTACGAGCAGTACTTC | CASSESGAFYEQYF
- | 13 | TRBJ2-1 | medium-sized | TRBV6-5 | TGTGCCAGCAGTCGGACAGTAGGAAATGAGCAGTTCTTC | CASSRTVGNEQFF
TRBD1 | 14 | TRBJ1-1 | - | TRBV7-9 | TGTGCCAGCAGCTCGAGGGACAGGGGGACTGAAGCTTTCTTT | CASSSRDRGTEAFF
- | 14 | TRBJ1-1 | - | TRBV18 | TGTGCCAGCTCACCTAGACAGATGAACACTGAAGCTTTCTTT | CASSPRQMNTEAFF
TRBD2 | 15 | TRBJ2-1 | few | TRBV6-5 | TGTGCCAGCAGTTTCTCTAGCGGGGACTACAATGAGCAGTTCTTC | CASSFSSGDYNEQFF
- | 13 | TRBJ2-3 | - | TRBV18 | TGTGCCAGCTCACCAAGGTTGTTAGATACGCAGTATTTT | CASSPRLLDTQYF
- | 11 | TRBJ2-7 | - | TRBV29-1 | TGCAGCGTTGCAGGGGTGGGAGAGCAGTACTTC | CSVAGVGEQYF
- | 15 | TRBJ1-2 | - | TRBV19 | TGTGCCAGTATGGCTGGACCCGGAAAAGACTATGGCTACACCTTC | CASMAGPGKDYGYTF
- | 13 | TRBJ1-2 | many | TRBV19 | TGTGCCAGTAGTATTTCCGGGAACTATGGCTACACCTTC | CASSISGNYGYTF
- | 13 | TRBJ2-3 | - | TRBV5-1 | TGCGCCAGCAGCTTGGTCCCACGGGATACGCAGTATTTT | CASSLVPRDTQYF
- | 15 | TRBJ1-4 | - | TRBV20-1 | TGCAGTGCTAGAGAGCTCGGGACATTGGATGAAAAACTGTTTTTT | CSARELGTLDEKLFF
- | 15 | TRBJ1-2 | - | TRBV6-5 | TGTGCCAGCAGTTACGGAGACAGAAATTCCTATGGCTACACCTTC | CASSYGDRNSYGYTF
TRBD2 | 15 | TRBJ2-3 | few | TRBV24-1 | TGTGCCACCAGGGCGACTAGCGGAGCCACAGATACGCAGTATTTT | CATRATSGATDTQYF
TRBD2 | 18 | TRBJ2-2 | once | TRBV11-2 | TGTGCCAGCAGCTTGGGACTAGCGGGAGGGCCGAGGACCGGGGAGCTGTTTTTT | CASSLGLAGGPRTGELFF
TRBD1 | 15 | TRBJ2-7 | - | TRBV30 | TGTGCCTGGAGAGGGACAGGGGACGGGCCTTACGAGCAGTACTTC | CAWRGTGDGPYEQYF
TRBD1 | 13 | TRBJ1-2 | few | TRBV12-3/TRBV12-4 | TGTGCCAGCAGCTTGGACAGGGGAGAAGGCTACACCTTC | CASSLDRGEGYTF
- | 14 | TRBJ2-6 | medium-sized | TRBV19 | TGTGCCAGTAATCCAGGGACTGGGGCCAACGTCCTGACTTTC | CASNPGTGANVLTF
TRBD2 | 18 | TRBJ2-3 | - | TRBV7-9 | TGTGCCAGCAGGGTTACTAGCGGGAGTTTAGGTCCCACAGATACGCAGTATTTT | CASRVTSGSLGPTDTQYF
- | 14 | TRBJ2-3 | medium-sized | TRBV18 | TGTGCCAGCTCACCACAACAGGACACAGATACGCAGTATTTT | CASSPQQDTDTQYF
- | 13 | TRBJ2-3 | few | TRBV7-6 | TGTGCCAGCAGCTTAGCTACCACAGATACGCAGTATTTT | CASSLATTDTQYF
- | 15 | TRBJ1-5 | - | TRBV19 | TGTGCCAGTAGTATAAACATAGATAGCAATCAGCCCCAGCATTTT | CASSINIDSNQPQHF
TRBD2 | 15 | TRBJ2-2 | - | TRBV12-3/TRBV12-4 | TGTGCCAGCAGTTTCTCCAGCGGGGCGAACGGGGAGCTGTTTTTT | CASSFSSGANGELFF
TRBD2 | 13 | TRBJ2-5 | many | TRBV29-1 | TGCAGCGTTGAAGGTCTAGCGGAAGAGACCCAGTACTTC | CSVEGLAEETQYF
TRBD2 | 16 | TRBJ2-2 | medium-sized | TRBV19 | TGTGCCAGTACCCTACTAGCGGGGGGCTACTCCGGGGAGCTGTTTTTT | CASTLLAGGYSGELFF
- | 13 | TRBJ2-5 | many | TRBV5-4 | TGTGCCAGCAGCTTGTTGTGGGAAGAGACCCAGTACTTC | CASSLLWEETQYF
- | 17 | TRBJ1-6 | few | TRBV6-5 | TGTGCCAGCAGTTTATCCTTGAGGGACTTCTTTAATTCACCCCTCCACTTT | CASSLSLRDFFNSPLHF
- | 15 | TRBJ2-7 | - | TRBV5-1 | TGCGCCAGCAGCGTGGGGGGCCCCAATTCCTACGAGCAGTACTTC | CASSVGGPNSYEQYF
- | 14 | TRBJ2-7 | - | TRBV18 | TGTGCCAGCTCACAGGGACCACCTTACTACGAGCAGTACTTC | CASSQGPPYYEQYF
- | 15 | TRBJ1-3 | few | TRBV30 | TGTGCCTGGAGTGTAGGTTCTTACTCTGGAAACACCATATATTTT | CAWSVGSYSGNTIYF
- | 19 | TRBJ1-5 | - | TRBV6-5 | TGTGCCAGCAGTTATAATCCTCCCGGATTCGGGGCAAGCAATCAGCCCCAGCATTTT | CASSYNPPGFGASNQPQHF